The 3 T cell receptor beta chains reported below all come from one sample, sequenced in a study of blood T cell repertoires in COVID-19. The data were produced by immunoSEQ multiplex PCR, yet TCRdb's version contains in-frame clones alone and is incomplete. The sample includes fewer than 200,000 clones, approximately 80% of them seen just once. Sequencing was done on a sample of peripheral blood. The receptors shown here come from a woman over 75 with COVID-19, enrolled during active disease.

The chain recombines TRBV2 with TRBJ1-3; tentatively, D is TRBD1 (6 bases). CDR1 is SNHLY and CDR2 is FYNNEI in the germline V gene. The V and J ends lost 7 bases and 8 bases respectively, with 12 bases between them. This CDR3 region has 12 residues. In DNA, the CDR3 is TGTGCCAGCAACCAGGGGAAACACACCATATATTTT. Translating gives CASNQGKHTIYF.

The chain recombines TRBV6-2 or TRBV6-3 with TRBJ2-5; D is perhaps TRBD2 (6 bases). From germline, CDR1 is MNHEY and CDR2 SVGEGT. The CDR3 runs 12 residues. Trimming left V 3 bases short and J 5 bases short, with 7 bases between. As DNA, the CDR3 is TGTGCCAGCAGTTATAGCGGCGAGACCCAGTACTTC. Translated, it gives CASSYSGETQYF.

The chain has TRBV7-2 and TRBJ2-6; 13 bases fit TRBD2. V was pared by 5 bases and J by 1 base, with 2 bases of the junction left unmatched. The CDR3 covers 17 residues. CDR1 SGHTA and CDR2 FQGNSA come from the germline V gene. The CDR3 sequence: CASSLLAGGSGANVLTF. In nucleotides, the CDR3 is TGTGCCAGCAGCCTACTAGCGGGAGGGTCTGGGGCCAACGTCCTGACTTTC.